These 2 T cell receptor beta chains originate from one sample sequenced in a study of shared clonotypes between healthy human individuals. Naive CD8 cells, CD45RO-negative and positively selected for CCR7, excluded terminally differentiated effector memory CD45RA+ cells. This table comes from immunoSEQ multiplex PCR, and its TCRdb copy is limited to in-frame clones, with some not included. The sample lists hundreds of thousands of clones, about 97% occurring once. The sequencing sample was made of naive CD8+ T cells sorted from blood. Receptors originate from a man aged 25 to 40 in good health.

This clone was seen more than once but under ten times. The chain combines TRBV5-1 with TRBJ2-3; unclear D gene. This CDR3 has 13 amino acids. Germline V gene sequence: CDR1 SGHRS, CDR2 YFSETQ. V lost 6 bases and J lost 2, with 10 bases in between. CDR3 amino acids: CASTTSNTDTQYF. Here the CDR3 DNA reads TGCGCCAGCACAACGAGCAACACAGATACGCAGTATTTT.

V is TRBV4-3 and J is TRBJ1-2; D perhaps matches TRBD1 (5 bases). The germline gives CDR1 LGHNA, CDR2 YSLEER. The CDR3 is 14 amino acids. V shed 3 bases and J shed 4 bases, with 12 bases lying between them. The CDR3, as DNA: TGCGCCAGCAGCCAGGGGCTAGGTGGCTATGGCTACACCTTC. Translated: CASSQGLGGYGYTF.